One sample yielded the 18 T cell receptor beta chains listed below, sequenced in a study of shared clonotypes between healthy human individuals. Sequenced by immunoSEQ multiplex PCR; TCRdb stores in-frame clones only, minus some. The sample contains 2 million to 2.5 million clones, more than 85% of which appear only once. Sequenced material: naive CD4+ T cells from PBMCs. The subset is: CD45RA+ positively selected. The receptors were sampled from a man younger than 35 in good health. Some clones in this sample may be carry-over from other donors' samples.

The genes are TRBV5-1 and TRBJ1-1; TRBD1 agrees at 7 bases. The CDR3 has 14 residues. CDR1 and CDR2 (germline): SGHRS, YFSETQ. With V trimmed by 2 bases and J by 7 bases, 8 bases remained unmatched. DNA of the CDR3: TGCGCCAGCAGCTTAGGGATACAGGGGTTTGAAGCTTTCTTT. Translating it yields CASSLGIQGFEAFF.

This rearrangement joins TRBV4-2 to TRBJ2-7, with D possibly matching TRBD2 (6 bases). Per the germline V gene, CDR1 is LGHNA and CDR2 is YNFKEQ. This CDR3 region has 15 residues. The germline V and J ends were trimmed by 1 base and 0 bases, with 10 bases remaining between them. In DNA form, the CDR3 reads TGTGCCAGCAGCCAAGGACTAGTCAACTCCTACGAGCAGTACTTC. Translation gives CASSQGLVNSYEQYF.

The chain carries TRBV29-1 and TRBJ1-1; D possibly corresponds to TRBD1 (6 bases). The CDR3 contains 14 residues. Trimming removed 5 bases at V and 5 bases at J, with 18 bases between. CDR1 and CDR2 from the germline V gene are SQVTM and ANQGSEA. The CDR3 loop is CSVKSRGIETEAFF. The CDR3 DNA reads TGCAGCGTTAAGAGCAGGGGCATAGAAACTGAAGCTTTCTTT.

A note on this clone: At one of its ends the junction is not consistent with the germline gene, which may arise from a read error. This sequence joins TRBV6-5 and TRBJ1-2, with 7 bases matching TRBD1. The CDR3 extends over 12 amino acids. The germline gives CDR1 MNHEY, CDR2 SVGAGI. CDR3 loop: CASSYSAGQPYF. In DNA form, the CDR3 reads TGTGCCAGCAGTTACTCCGCGGGACAGCCCTACTTC.

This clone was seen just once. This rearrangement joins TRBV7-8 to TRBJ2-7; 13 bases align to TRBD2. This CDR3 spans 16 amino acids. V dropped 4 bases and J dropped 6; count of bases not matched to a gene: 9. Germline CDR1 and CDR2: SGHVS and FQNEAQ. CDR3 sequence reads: CASSSGLAGAIGEQYF. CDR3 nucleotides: TGTGCCAGCAGCTCTGGACTAGCGGGAGCGATTGGCGAGCAGTACTTC.

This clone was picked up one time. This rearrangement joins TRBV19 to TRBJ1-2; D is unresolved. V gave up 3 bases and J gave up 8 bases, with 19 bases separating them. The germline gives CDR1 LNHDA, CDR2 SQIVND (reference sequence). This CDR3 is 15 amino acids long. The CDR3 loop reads CASSINPGLQSGYTF. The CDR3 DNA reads TGTGCCAGTAGTATCAATCCCGGGCTCCAGTCGGGCTACACCTTC.

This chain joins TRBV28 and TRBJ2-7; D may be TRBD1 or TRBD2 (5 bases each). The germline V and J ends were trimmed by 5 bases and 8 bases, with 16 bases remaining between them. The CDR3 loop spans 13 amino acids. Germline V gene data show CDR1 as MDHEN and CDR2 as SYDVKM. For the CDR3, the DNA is TGTGCCAGCAGTAACAGATTGAGGGGTCAGCAGTACTTC. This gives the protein CASSNRLRGQQYF.

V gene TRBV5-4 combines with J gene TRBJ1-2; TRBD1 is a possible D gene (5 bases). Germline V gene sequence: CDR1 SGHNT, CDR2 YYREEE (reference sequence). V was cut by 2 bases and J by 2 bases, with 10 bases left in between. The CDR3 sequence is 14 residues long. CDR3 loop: CASSLNDRNYGYTF. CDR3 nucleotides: TGTGCCAGCAGCTTAAATGACAGAAACTATGGCTACACCTTC.

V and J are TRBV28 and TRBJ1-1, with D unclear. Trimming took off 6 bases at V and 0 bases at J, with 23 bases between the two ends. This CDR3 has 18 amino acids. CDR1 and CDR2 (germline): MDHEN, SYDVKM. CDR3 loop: CASRRGSGVRGMNTEAFF. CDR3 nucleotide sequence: TGTGCCAGCAGGAGAGGGTCCGGAGTTCGGGGAATGAACACTGAAGCTTTCTTT.

The CDR3 protein is CASSVVQGSGEKLFF. CDR3 sequence (DNA): TGCGCCAGCAGCGTGGTGCAGGGATCGGGTGAAAAACTGTTTTTT. V is TRBV5-1 and J is TRBJ1-4; possibly TRBD1 for D (5 bases). This CDR3 is 15 amino acids long. Trimming took 4 bases from V and 7 from J, leaving 17 bases between them. CDR1 SGHRS and CDR2 YFSETQ come from the germline V gene.

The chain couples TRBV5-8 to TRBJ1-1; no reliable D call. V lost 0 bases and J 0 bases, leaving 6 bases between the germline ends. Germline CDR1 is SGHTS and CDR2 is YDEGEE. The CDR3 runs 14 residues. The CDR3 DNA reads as TGTGCCAGCAGCTTGGAACGTTTGAACACTGAAGCTTTCTTT. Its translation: CASSLERLNTEAFF.

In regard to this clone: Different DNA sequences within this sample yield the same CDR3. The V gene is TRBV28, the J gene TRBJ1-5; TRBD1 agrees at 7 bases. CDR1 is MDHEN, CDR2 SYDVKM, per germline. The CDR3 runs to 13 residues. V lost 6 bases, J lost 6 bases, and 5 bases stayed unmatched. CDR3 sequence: CASRRTGGQPQHF. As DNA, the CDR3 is TGTGCCAGCAGAAGGACAGGCGGTCAGCCCCAGCATTTT.

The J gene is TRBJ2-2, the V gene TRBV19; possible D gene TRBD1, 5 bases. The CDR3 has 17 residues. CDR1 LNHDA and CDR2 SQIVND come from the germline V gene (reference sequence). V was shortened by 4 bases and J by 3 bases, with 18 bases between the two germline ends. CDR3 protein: CASSTSRQTRYTGELFF. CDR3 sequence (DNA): TGTGCCAGTAGTACATCGAGACAGACCAGGTACACCGGGGAGCTGTTTTTT.

CDR3 coding DNA: TGTGCCAGCACCCCTACCGGGTCGGGAGTAACCTACGAGCAGTACTTC. Amino acid sequence: CASTPTGSGVTYEQYF. The gene calls are TRBV9 and TRBJ2-7; possibly TRBD2 for D (6 bases). V was cut by 6 bases and J by 2 bases, with 21 bases left in between. CDR1 is SGDLS and CDR2 is YYNGEE in the germline V gene. The CDR3 runs to 16 residues.

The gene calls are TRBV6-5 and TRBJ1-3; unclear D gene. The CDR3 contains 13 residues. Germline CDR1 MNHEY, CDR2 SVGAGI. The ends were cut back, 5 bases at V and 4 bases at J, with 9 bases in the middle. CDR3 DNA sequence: TGTGCCAGCAGTCTGTTGGCGGGAAACACCATATATTTT. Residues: CASSLLAGNTIYF.

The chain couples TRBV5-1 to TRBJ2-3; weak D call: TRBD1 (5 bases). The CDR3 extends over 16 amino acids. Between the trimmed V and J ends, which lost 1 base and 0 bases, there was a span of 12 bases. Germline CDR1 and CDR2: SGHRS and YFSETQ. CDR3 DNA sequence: TGCGCCAGCAGCTTGTATGGCCAGGGAAGCACAGATACGCAGTATTTT. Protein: CASSLYGQGSTDTQYF. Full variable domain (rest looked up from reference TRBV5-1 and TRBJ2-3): KAGVTQTPRYLIKTRGQQVTLSCSPISGHRSVSWYQQTPGQGLQFLFEYFSETQRNKGNFPGRFSGRQFSNSRSEMNVSTLELGDSALYLCASSLYGQGSTDTQYFGPGTRLTVL.

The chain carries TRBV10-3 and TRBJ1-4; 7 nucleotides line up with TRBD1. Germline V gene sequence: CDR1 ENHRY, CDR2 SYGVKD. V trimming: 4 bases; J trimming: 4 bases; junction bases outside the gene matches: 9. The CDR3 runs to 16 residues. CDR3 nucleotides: TGTGCCATCAGTGGGGGAAGGGGGACAGATAATGAAAAACTGTTTTTT. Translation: CAISGGRGTDNEKLFF.

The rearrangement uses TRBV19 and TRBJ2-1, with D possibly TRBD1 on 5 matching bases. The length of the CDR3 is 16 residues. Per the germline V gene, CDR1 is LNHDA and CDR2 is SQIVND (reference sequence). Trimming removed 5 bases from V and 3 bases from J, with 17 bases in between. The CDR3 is CASSGRTIRVYNEQFF. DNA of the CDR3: TGTGCCAGTAGTGGTCGGACAATAAGGGTCTACAATGAGCAGTTCTTC.